The 3 T cell receptor beta chains below were found in one sample sequenced in a study of blood T cells in healthy people across ages (dated by TCRdb to 2015 to 2017). Preparation of the library involved 5' RACE. Instrument on record: Illumina HiSeq 2500. The second PCR ran for roughly 7 to 11 cycles and used a J-beta primer mix along with a sample-barcoded 5' primer. TCRdb reran the public reads through fastp at Q25 and MiXCR, keeping productive beta chains. Rows matching on CDR3 protein sequence are summarized as one entry with the most common DNA and genes. The table for this sample lists around 900,000 distinct CDR3 sequences; 51% of them were counted only once. About a fifth of the sample belongs to the ten largest clones. The source material was blood. The receptor source for this set is a woman aged 55-69 years in good health.

This rearrangement joins TRBV10-3 to TRBJ2-5; 8 nucleotides align to TRBD1. Per germline, CDR1 ENHRY and CDR2 SYGVKD. CDR3 length equals 13 residues. V dropped 6 bases and J dropped 4; count of bases not matched to a gene: 4. Here the CDR3 reads CAIRPGQGETQYF. DNA for the CDR3: TGTGCCATCAGGCCCGGACAGGGAGAGACCCAGTACTTC.

Only a few counts were recorded for this clonotype. The chain joins TRBV7-6 to TRBJ1-2, with TRBD1 matching 8 bases. There are 15 residues in the CDR3. The V gene's germline CDR1 is SGHVS and CDR2 FNYEAQ. V lost 4 bases, J lost 1 base, and 5 bases stayed unmatched. The CDR3 loop reads CASSSGQGVNYGYTF. The CDR3 DNA is TGTGCCAGCAGCTCCGGACAGGGAGTTAACTATGGCTACACCTTC.

The chain uses TRBV20-1 and TRBJ2-1, with D possibly matching TRBD2 (7 bases). The CDR3 covers 15 residues. V was shortened by 6 bases and J by 7 bases, with 22 bases between the two germline ends. CDR1 and CDR2 from the germline V gene are DFQATT and SNEGSKA (reference sequence). The DNA for the CDR3 is TGCAGTGCGGGGGCCTTGGCTAGCGGTTTGAATGAGCAGTTCTTC. Amino acid sequence: CSAGALASGLNEQFF.